The clone carrying this TCR beta chain was seen repeatedly, ten times or more. As yet, its antigen is unknown. The data stem from a study of CD8 T cells in ankylosing spondylitis. Overall study results and limits: Some of the motif variants had earlier been found in reactive arthritis patients' fluid and blood. Seven or eight highly homologous variants made up a TCR beta motif, and this motif appeared characteristic of ankylosing spondylitis blood. Clones that were linked to disease were CD8+ and were relatively rare in peripheral blood.

TCRdb analysed the 5' RACE reads with MiXCR anew, one entry per CDR3 protein. This sample has a few hundred thousand distinct CDR3 sequences, with about 10% found just once. Looked up from germline, CDR1 is KGHDR and CDR2 is SFDVKD. The CDR3 consists of 14 residues. V trimming: 9 bases; J trimming: 4 bases; junction bases outside the gene matches: 8. Sequencing input: blood, either unsorted or a sorted T cell fraction (not recorded which). The chain has TRBV24-1 and TRBJ2-1, with 7 bases fitting TRBD2. The sequence derives from a male donor with ankylosing spondylitis or in good health (not recorded which). The CDR3 nucleotides read TGTGCCACCGTAGGCAGGGAGGGGTACAATGAGCAGTTCTTC. It translates to CATVGREGYNEQFF.